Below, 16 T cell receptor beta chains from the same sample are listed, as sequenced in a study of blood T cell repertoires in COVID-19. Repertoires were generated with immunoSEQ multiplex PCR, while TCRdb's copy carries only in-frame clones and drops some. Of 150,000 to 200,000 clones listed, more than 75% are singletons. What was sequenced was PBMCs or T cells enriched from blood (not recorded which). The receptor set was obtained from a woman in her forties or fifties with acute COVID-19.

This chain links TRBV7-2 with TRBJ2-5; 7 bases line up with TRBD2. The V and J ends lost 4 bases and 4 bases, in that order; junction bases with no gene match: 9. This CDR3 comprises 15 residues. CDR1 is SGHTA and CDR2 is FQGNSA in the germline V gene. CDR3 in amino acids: CASSSLAEWGETQYF. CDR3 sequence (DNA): TGTGCCAGCAGCTCCCTAGCGGAATGGGGAGAGACCCAGTACTTC.

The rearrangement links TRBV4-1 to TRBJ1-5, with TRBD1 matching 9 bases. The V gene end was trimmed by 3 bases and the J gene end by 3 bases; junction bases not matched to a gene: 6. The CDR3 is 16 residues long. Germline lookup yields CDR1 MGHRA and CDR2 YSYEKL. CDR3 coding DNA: TGCGCCAGCAGCCAGGCCGGGACAGGGTACAATCAGCCCCAGCATTTT. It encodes CASSQAGTGYNQPQHF.

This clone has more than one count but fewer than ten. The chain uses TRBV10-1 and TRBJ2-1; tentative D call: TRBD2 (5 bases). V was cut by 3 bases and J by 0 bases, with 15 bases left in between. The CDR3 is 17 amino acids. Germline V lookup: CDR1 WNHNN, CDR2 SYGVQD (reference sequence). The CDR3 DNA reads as TGCGCCAGCAGTGATACATCTGGGAGTAGCTCCTACAATGAGCAGTTCTTC. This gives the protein CASSDTSGSSSYNEQFF.

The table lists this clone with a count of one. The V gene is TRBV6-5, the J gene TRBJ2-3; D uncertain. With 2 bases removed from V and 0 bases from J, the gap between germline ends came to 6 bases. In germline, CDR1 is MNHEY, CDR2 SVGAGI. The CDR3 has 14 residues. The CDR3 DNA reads TGTGCCAGCAGTTACACCTACAGCACAGATACGCAGTATTTT. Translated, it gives CASSYTYSTDTQYF.

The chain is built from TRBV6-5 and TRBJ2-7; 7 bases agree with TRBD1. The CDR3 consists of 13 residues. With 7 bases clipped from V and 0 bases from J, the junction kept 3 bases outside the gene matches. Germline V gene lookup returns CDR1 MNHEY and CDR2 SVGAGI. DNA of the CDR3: TGTGCCAGCATCCAGGGGGACTCCTACGAGCAGTACGTC. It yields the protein CASIQGDSYEQYV.

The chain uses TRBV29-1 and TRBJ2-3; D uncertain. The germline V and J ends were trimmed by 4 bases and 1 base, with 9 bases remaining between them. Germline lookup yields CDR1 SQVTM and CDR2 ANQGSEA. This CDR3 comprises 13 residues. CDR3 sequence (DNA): TGCAGCGTTGGAGGCCATCGCACAGATACGCAGTATTTT. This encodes CSVGGHRTDTQYF.

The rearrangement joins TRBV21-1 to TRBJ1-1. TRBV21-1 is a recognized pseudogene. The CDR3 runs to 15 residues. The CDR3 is CASSKGGEMNTEAFF. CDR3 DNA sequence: TGTGCCAGCAGCAAAGGCGGCGAGATGAACACTGAAGCTTTCTTT.

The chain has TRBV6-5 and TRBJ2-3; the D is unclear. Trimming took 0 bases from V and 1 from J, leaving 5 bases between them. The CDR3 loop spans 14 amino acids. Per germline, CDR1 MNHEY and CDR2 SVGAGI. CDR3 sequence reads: CASSYSTGTDTQYF. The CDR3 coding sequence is TGTGCCAGCAGTTACTCAACTGGCACAGATACGCAGTATTTT.

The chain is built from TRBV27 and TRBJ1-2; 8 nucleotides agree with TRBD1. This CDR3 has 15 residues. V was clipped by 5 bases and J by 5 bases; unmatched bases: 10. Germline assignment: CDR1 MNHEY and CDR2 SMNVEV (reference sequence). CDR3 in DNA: TGTGCCAGCAGTCTTCTCGGACAGGGTGTATATGGCTACACCTTC. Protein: CASSLLGQGVYGYTF.

CDR3 DNA sequence: TGTGCCAGCAGCTTGAACAGGGGCCAGGGCAATCAGCCCCAGCATTTT. As protein: CASSLNRGQGNQPQHF. The rearrangement uses TRBV7-9 and TRBJ1-5; 7 bases align to TRBD1. Per germline, CDR1 SEHNR and CDR2 FQNEAQ (reference sequence). This CDR3 contains 16 residues. After removal of 3 bases from V and 2 bases from J, the junction contained 7 bases not matched to a gene.

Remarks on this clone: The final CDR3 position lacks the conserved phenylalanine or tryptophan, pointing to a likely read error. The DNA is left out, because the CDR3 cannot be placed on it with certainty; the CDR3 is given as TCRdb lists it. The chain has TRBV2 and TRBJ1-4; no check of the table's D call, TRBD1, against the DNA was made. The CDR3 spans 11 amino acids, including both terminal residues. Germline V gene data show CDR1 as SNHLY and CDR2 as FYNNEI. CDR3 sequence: CASRSGAWLSC.

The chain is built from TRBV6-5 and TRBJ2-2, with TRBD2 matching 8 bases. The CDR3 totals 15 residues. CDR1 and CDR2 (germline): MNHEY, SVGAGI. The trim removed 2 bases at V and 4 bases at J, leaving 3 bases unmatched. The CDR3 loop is CASSYTSGVTGELFF. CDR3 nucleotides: TGTGCCAGCAGTTACACTAGCGGTGTCACCGGGGAGCTGTTTTTT.

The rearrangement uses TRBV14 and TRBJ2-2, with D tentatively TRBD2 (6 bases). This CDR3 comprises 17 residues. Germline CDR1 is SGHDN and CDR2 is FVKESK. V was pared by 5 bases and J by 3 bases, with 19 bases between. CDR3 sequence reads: CASSFQAGSLDTGELFF. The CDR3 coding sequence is TGTGCCAGCAGCTTCCAAGCGGGTTCTTTGGACACCGGGGAGCTGTTTTTT.

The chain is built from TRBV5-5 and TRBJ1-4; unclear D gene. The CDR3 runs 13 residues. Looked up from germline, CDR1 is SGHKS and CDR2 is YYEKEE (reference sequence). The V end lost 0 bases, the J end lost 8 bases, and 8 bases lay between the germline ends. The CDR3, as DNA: TGTGCCAGCAGCTTGGCCCCCTCGGAAAAACTGTTTTTT. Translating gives CASSLAPSEKLFF.

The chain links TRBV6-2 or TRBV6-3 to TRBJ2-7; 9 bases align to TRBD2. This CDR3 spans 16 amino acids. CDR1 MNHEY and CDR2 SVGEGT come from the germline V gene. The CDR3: CATSRERGASSYEQYV. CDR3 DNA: TGTGCCACCAGTAGGGAGCGGGGGGCGAGCTCCTACGAGCAGTACGTC.

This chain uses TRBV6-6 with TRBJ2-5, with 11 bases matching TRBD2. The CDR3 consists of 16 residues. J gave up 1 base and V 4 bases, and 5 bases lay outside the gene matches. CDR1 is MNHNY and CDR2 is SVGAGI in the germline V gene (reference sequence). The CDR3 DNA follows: TGTGCCAGCAGTTTCCAACTAGCGGGGGCCCAAGAGACCCAGTACTTC. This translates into CASSFQLAGAQETQYF.